This T cell receptor beta chain was observed in a study of beta chain features in type 1 diabetes. Study context: The samples had 85 million to 130 million sorted cells examined in all.

Findings and caveats of the study: VDJ junctions from patients with type 1 diabetes contained fewer insertions and more deletions.

Every isolated RNA sample was fully reverse transcribed, so sequencing captured expressed TCRB transcripts. Measured with immunoSEQ multiplex PCR; TCRdb has only the in-frame clones, and not every one. The table has 500,000 to 700,000 clones, less than 20% seen once. Concerning this clone itself: As yet, its antigen is unknown.

Every sorted population was more than 95% pure. The CDR3 contains 14 residues. Between the trimmed V and J ends, which lost 0 bases and 9 bases, there was a span of 13 bases. CDR1 and CDR2 from the germline V gene are SGHNT and YYREEE (reference sequence). The chain couples TRBV5-4 to TRBJ2-1; either TRBD1 or TRBD2 may fit D (6 bases each). The sequenced sample consisted of naive CD4+ T cells from blood. The sequence was obtained from a man between 18 and 35 years old in good health. CDR3 amino acids: CASSLVGGPVEQFF. CDR3 coding DNA: TGTGCCAGCAGCTTGGTTGGGGGGCCTGTTGAGCAGTTCTTC.